This entry lists 2 T cell receptor beta chains sequenced from one sample in a study of T cells in Graves' hyperthyroidism and ophthalmopathy. What was amplified from RNA transcripts were TCR beta CDR3 regions. First-round RT-PCR targeting the TCR CDR3 was performed with the HTBI primer set. Using its own MiXCR run on the multiplex PCR reads, TCRdb lists one record per CDR3 protein. Found here are tens of thousands of distinct CDR3 sequences, approximately 50% of them singletons; the top ten hold more than 25%. The sample was peripheral blood or thyroid tissue (not recorded which). Receptors originate from a woman aged 50 to 60 with Graves' hyperthyroidism.

The table lists this clonotype with many counts. The rearrangement joins TRBV7-2 to TRBJ2-5; 8 bases agree with TRBD2. V shed 7 bases and J 5 bases; nucleotides not matched to a gene: 12. The germline V gene has CDR1 SGHTA and CDR2 FQGNSA. The CDR3 length is 15 residues. DNA for the CDR3: TGTGCCAGCACCCTCGGGGGGGCAGGAGGGGAGACCCAGTACTTC. Protein: CASTLGGAGGETQYF.

This clonotype was seen ten or more times. The rearrangement uses TRBV5-1 and TRBJ1-2; 8 nucleotides agree with TRBD1. V dropped 0 bases and J dropped 3; count of bases not matched to a gene: 4. This CDR3 has 15 residues. Germline CDR1 and CDR2: SGHRS and YFSETQ. CDR3 DNA: TGCGCCAGCAGCTTGGGCGGACAGGGCCACTATGGCTACACCTTC. Translating gives CASSLGGQGHYGYTF.